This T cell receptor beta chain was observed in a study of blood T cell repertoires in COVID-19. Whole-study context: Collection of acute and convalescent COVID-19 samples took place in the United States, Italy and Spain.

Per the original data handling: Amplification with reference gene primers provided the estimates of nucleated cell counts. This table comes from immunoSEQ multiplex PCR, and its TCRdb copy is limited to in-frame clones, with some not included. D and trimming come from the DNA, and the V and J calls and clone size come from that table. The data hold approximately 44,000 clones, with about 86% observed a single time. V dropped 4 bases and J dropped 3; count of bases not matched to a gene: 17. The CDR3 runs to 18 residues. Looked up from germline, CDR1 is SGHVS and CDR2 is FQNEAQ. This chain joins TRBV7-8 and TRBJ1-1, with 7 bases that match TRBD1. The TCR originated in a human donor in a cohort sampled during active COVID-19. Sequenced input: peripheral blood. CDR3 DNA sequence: TGTGCCAGCAGCTCCGCCGGGACAGTAGAACGAGGCGACACTGAAGCTTTCTTT. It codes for CASSSAGTVERGDTEAFF.